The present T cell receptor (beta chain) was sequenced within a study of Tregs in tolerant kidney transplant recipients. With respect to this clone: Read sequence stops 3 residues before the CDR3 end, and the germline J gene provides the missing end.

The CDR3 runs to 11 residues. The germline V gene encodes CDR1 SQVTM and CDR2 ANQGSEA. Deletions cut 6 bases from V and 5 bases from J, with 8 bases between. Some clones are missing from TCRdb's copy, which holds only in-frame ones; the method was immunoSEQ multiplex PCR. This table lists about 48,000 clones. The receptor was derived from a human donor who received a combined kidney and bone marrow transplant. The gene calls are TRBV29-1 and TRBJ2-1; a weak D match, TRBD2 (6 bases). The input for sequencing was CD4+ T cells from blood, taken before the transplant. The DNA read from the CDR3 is TGCAGCGTCCGGACTAACAATGAG. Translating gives CSVRTNNE. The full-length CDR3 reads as CSVRTNNEQFF.